This TCR beta chain was sequenced for a study of shared clonotypes between healthy human individuals. Study-wide results and limits: Among donors, clonotype sharing was expected to be affected by sequencing depth.

This CDR3 has 13 amino acids. V lost 5 bases and J 9 bases, leaving 14 bases between the germline ends. CDR1 SGHAT and CDR2 FQNNGV come from the germline V gene. Assay used: immunoSEQ multiplex PCR; TCRdb lists only in-frame clones, some missing. The table records 2 million to 2.5 million clones, around 95% of them present only once. Of note for this clone: Its matching antigen is unknown.

Splitting the CD4+ cells yielded a CD45RA+ naive subset and a CD45RA-negative memory subset. The source of this sequence is a man between 18 and 35 years old in good health. The V gene is TRBV11-2, the J gene TRBJ1-5, with a possible D match to TRBD1 (6 bases). The specimen was naive CD4+ T cells sorted from blood. The subset here: CD45RA+ positively selected. The CDR3 here is CASSQTGSRPQHF. CDR3 nucleotides: TGTGCCAGCAGCCAGACAGGTTCGCGGCCCCAGCATTTT.